Presented here are 27 T cell receptor beta chains from one specimen sequenced in a study of shared clonotypes between healthy human individuals. Assay used: immunoSEQ multiplex PCR; TCRdb lists only in-frame clones, some missing. This sample carries fewer than 2.5 million clones, approximately 93% of them seen once, and the ten largest clones take more than 0.35%. Source material: naive CD4+ T cells from PBMCs. The subset: CD45RA+ positively selected. Every receptor here comes from a man younger than 35 in good health. Some clones in this sample may be carry-over from other donors' samples.

This chain joins TRBV16 and TRBJ1-5; D is perhaps TRBD1 (6 bases). This CDR3 has 17 amino acids. V was trimmed by 3 bases and J by 5 bases, leaving 20 bases between them. The germline V gene encodes CDR1 KGHSY and CDR2 FQNENV. This CDR3 is CASSQRLFDPGDQPQHF. In DNA, the CDR3 is TGTGCCAGCAGCCAGAGGTTGTTTGACCCAGGGGATCAGCCCCAGCATTTT. Together with reference TRBV16 and TRBJ1-5, the CDR3 gives the full variable domain: GEEVAQTPKHLVRGEGQKAKLYCAPIKGHSYVFWYQQVLKNEFKFLISFQNENVFDETGMPKERFSAKCLPNSPCSLEIQATKLEDSAVYFCASSQRLFDPGDQPQHFGDGTRLSIL.

This chain joins TRBV7-2 and TRBJ2-2, with TRBD2 matching over 8 bases. The germline CDR1 and CDR2 sequences are SGHTA and FQGNSA. With V trimmed by 7 bases and J by 1 base, 11 bases remained unmatched. The CDR3 runs to 17 residues. The CDR3 DNA reads TGTGCCAGCAACACACCTCGGCTAGCGGGGAACACCGGGGAGCTGTTTTTT. This codes for CASNTPRLAGNTGELFF. Together with reference TRBV7-2 and TRBJ2-2, the CDR3 gives the full variable domain: GAGVSQSPSNKVTEKGKDVELRCDPISGHTALYWYRQSLGQGLEFLIYFQGNSAPDKSGLPSDRFSAERTGGSVSTLTIQRTQQEDSAVYLCASNTPRLAGNTGELFFGEGSRLTVL.

As for this clone: One end of the junction is discordant with germline, which a read error may explain. The J gene is TRBJ2-7, the V gene TRBV5-1; 7 bases fit TRBD2. Germline V gives CDR1 SGHRS, CDR2 YFSETQ. The CDR3 loop spans 14 amino acids. This CDR3 reads CATSTGGNALEQYF. DNA of the CDR3: TGCGCCACCAGCACCGGGGGGAACGCACTCGAGCAGTACTTC. The full variable domain, its missing parts supplied by reference TRBV5-1 and TRBJ2-7, is KAGVTQTPRYLIKTRGQQVTLSCSPISGHRSVSWYQQTPGQGLQFLFEYFSETQRNKGNFPGRFSGRQFSNSRSEMNVSTLELGDSALYLCATSTGGNALEQYFGPGTRLTVT.

To note about this clone: The sample carries other DNA sequences with the same CDR3. The gene calls are TRBV6-5 and TRBJ2-3; D is unclear. The CDR3 is made up of 11 amino acids. From germline, CDR1 is MNHEY and CDR2 SVGAGI. Trimming removed 6 bases from V and 6 bases from J, with 7 bases in between. The DNA for the CDR3 is TGTGCCAGCAGCTTGGGGGATACGCAGTATTTT. This codes for CASSLGDTQYF.

This chain links TRBV2 with TRBJ2-3; weak D call: TRBD2 (6 bases). The V end was cut by 0 bases, the J end by 1 base, with 11 bases between. Germline assignment: CDR1 SNHLY and CDR2 FYNNEI. The CDR3 is made up of 16 amino acids. This CDR3 reads CASSEARWGGTDTQYF. Here the CDR3 DNA reads TGTGCCAGCAGTGAAGCCCGATGGGGGGGCACAGATACGCAGTATTTT.

This chain joins TRBV5-6 and TRBJ2-5, with D hard to call. Germline V gene lookup returns CDR1 SGHDT and CDR2 YYEEEE. The V gene lost 0 bases and the J gene lost 0 bases, with 18 bases spanning the gap. The CDR3 length is 18 residues. The CDR3 region has the DNA TGTGCCAGCAGCTTGGACTTATTGGGCAGGCGTTACCAAGAGACCCAGTACTTC. As protein: CASSLDLLGRRYQETQYF.

The rearrangement links TRBV10-1 to TRBJ2-2; the match to TRBD2 covers 8 bases. Germline values: CDR1 WNHNN, CDR2 SYGVQD (reference sequence). The CDR3 loop spans 16 amino acids. After removal of 4 bases from V and 6 bases from J, the junction contained 10 bases not matched to a gene. The CDR3 DNA follows: TGCGCCAGCAGTGCCCCGGGACTAGTGAGTGCCGGGGAGCTGTTTTTT. Its protein product is CASSAPGLVSAGELFF.

This rearrangement joins TRBV15 to TRBJ2-7; 9 nucleotides agree with TRBD1. Losses at the gene ends were 0 bases for V and 2 bases for J; bases not matched to a gene: 8. The CDR3 is made up of 17 amino acids. CDR1 and CDR2 (germline): LNHNV, YYDKDF (reference sequence). The CDR3, as DNA: TGTGCCACCAGCAGAGATTTGCCCGGGACAGGGCCCTACGAGCAGTACTTC. This translates into CATSRDLPGTGPYEQYF.

In this sample, this clone turned up a few times. This chain uses TRBV4-2 with TRBJ1-1; D remains unclear. The CDR3 extends over 14 amino acids. The V and J ends lost 1 base and 6 bases respectively, with 12 bases between them. The V gene's germline CDR1 is LGHNA and CDR2 YNFKEQ. CDR3 bases: TGTGCCAGCAGCCAAGGGCAGGACGTGGCTGAAGCTTTCTTT. Protein: CASSQGQDVAEAFF.

The rearrangement links TRBV11-2 to TRBJ2-7; D is perhaps TRBD2 (5 bases). The V end was cut by 5 bases, the J end by 2 bases, with 10 bases between. The CDR3 covers 13 residues. Per germline, CDR1 SGHAT and CDR2 FQNNGV. The CDR3 sequence: CASSLPGTYEQYF. The CDR3 DNA reads TGTGCCAGCAGCCTCCCGGGAACCTACGAGCAGTACTTC.

This chain connects TRBV5-1 to TRBJ1-2; 10 nucleotides match TRBD1. The germline CDR1 and CDR2 sequences are SGHRS and YFSETQ. The CDR3 loop spans 16 amino acids. The ends lost 0 bases at V and 4 bases at J; junction bases unmatched: 6. CDR3 bases: TGCGCCAGCAGCTTGGCCGTGACAGGGGGCGGCTATGGCTACACCTTC. Protein product: CASSLAVTGGGYGYTF.

V is TRBV21-1 and J is TRBJ2-3; the table gives TRBD2 as D, unverified against the DNA. TRBV21-1 is classified as a pseudogene. The CDR3 covers 20 residues. CDR3 amino acids: CASSKRDRGLADTSTDTQYF. DNA of the CDR3: TGTGCCAGCAGCAAACGGGATAGGGGACTAGCGGACACTAGCACAGATACGCAGTATTTT.

The chain joins TRBV28 to TRBJ2-1; D gene unclear. CDR3 length equals 12 residues. Germline V gene lookup returns CDR1 MDHEN and CDR2 SYDVKM. With 5 bases removed from V and 7 bases from J, the gap between germline ends came to 9 bases. CDR3 region: CASSKVGNEQFF. The CDR3 region has the DNA TGTGCCAGCAGTAAGGTGGGGAATGAGCAGTTCTTC.

The chain employs TRBV6-1 and TRBJ2-2, with a weak D call TRBD2 (6 bases). CDR3 length: 15 amino acids. Germline CDR1 reads MNHNS; CDR2 reads SASEGT. V gave up 7 bases and J gave up 2 bases, with 14 bases separating them. DNA for the CDR3: TGTGCCAGCACCGGGAGAATGTATAACACCGGGGAGCTGTTTTTT. This sequence encodes CASTGRMYNTGELFF.

This chain joins TRBV29-1 and TRBJ2-5, with TRBD2 identical over 8 bases. V trimming: 7 bases; J trimming: 4 bases; junction bases outside the gene matches: 11. Germline values: CDR1 SQVTM, CDR2 ANQGSEA. The CDR3 sequence is 14 residues long. The CDR3: CSASGRAGGETQYF. CDR3 in DNA: TGCAGCGCGTCGGGCCGCGCGGGAGGAGAGACCCAGTACTTC.

The chain couples TRBV15 to TRBJ1-2, with D perhaps matching TRBD1 (6 bases). Deletions cut 0 bases from V and 7 bases from J, with 15 bases between. This CDR3 spans 15 amino acids. CDR1 is LNHNV and CDR2 is YYDKDF in the germline V gene (reference sequence). The CDR3 nucleotides read TGTGCCACCAGCAGAGAGGGCAGGGGACCGTTTGGCTACACCTTC. It specifies CATSREGRGPFGYTF.

Here the CDR3 DNA reads TGTGCCAGCAGCCCGATGAGGTCTGAGCAGTACTTC. Protein: CASSPMRSEQYF. The chain couples TRBV11-2 to TRBJ2-7; D uncertain. V was clipped by 5 bases and J by 7 bases, with 12 bases between them. CDR1 SGHAT and CDR2 FQNNGV come from the germline V gene. The CDR3 runs to 12 residues. Drawing the rest from reference TRBV11-2 and TRBJ2-7, the complete variable domain is EAGVAQSPRYKIIEKRQSVAFWCNPISGHATLYWYQQILGQGPKLLIQFQNNGVVDDSQLPKDRFSAERLKGVDSTLKIQPAKLEDSAVYLCASSPMRSEQYFGPGTRLTVT.

The chain is built from TRBV5-4 and TRBJ2-5, with D hard to call. Germline V gene data show CDR1 as SGHNT and CDR2 as YYREEE (reference sequence). The CDR3 loop spans 14 amino acids. Trimming took 4 bases from V and 5 from J, leaving 15 bases between them. In DNA form, the CDR3 reads TGTGCCAGCAGCCCTGAGGTTAATGAGGAGACCCAGTACTTC. This gives the protein CASSPEVNEETQYF.

The CDR3 coding sequence is TGTGCCAGCAGCCCAGCGGGGTCCTCTAGCACAGATACGCAGTATTTT. It translates to CASSPAGSSSTDTQYF. The chain employs TRBV5-6 and TRBJ2-3; 7 nucleotides agree with TRBD2. CDR1 is SGHDT, CDR2 YYEEEE, per germline. Trimming at V came to 4 bases and at J to 0 bases, leaving 8 bases not matched to a gene. There are 16 residues in the CDR3.

The V call is TRBV10-3, the J call TRBJ2-7; perhaps TRBD2 as D (6 bases). V lost 4 bases and J lost 3, with 10 bases in between. This CDR3 is 13 amino acids long. CDR1 is ENHRY, CDR2 SYGVKD, per germline. CDR3 in amino acids: CAISGGGDYEQYF. The CDR3 DNA follows: TGTGCCATCAGTGGCGGAGGGGACTACGAGCAGTACTTC.

The chain joins TRBV4-1 to TRBJ1-4, with TRBD1 matching 8 bases. CDR1 and CDR2 (germline): MGHRA, YSYEKL. The CDR3 totals 14 residues. Trimming took 1 base from V and 8 from J; bases not matched to a gene: 3. The CDR3 protein is CASSQGQGAEKLFF. In DNA, the CDR3 is TGCGCCAGCAGCCAAGGGCAGGGGGCGGAAAAACTGTTTTTT.

The V and J genes are TRBV5-1 and TRBJ1-6; weak D call: TRBD1 (5 bases). Germline CDR1 and CDR2: SGHRS and YFSETQ. The CDR3 runs to 17 residues. V dropped 4 bases and J dropped 2 bases, with 16 bases sitting between them. CDR3 DNA sequence: TGCGCCAGCAGCCCGCGCTTAGGGGCCGCCTATAATTCACCCCTCCACTTT. It codes for CASSPRLGAAYNSPLHF.

The chain is built from TRBV7-2 and TRBJ2-5; TRBD1 might be the D (5 bases). The CDR3 length is 14 residues. CDR1 is SGHTA and CDR2 is FQGNSA in the germline V gene. V dropped 5 bases and J dropped 2 bases, with 12 bases sitting between them. The CDR3 protein is CASSLQDLQETQYF. CDR3 nucleotide sequence: TGTGCCAGCAGCCTACAGGACCTTCAAGAGACCCAGTACTTC.

The rearrangement joins TRBV27 to TRBJ2-2, with D possibly TRBD1 on 6 matching bases. V was shortened by 7 bases and J by 0 bases, with 12 bases between the two germline ends. This CDR3 comprises 15 residues. CDR1 and CDR2 from the germline V gene are MNHEY and SMNVEV (reference sequence). The CDR3 nucleotides are TGTGCCAGCACAACCGGGACAACGAACACCGGGGAGCTGTTTTTT. It encodes CASTTGTTNTGELFF.

This clone was counted once. This chain joins TRBV28 and TRBJ2-6; D is uncertain. Per the germline V gene, CDR1 is MDHEN and CDR2 is SYDVKM. CDR3 length: 16 residues. Trimming took off 3 bases at V and 2 bases at J, with 11 bases between the two ends. The CDR3: CASSFHGRTGANVLTF. CDR3 coding DNA: TGTGCCAGCAGTTTTCATGGCAGAACTGGGGCCAACGTCCTGACTTTC.

This chain uses TRBV28 with TRBJ1-5; 7 bases align to TRBD1. Trimming removed 4 bases from V and 0 bases from J; junction bases left unmatched: 15. CDR3 length equals 19 residues. CDR1 and CDR2 (germline): MDHEN, SYDVKM. In DNA form, the CDR3 reads TGTGCCAGCAGTTCCCTCGGTTCAGGGGGATTATATAGCAATCAGCCCCAGCATTTT. The encoded protein is CASSSLGSGGLYSNQPQHF.

The sample holds a few counts of this clone. The chain combines TRBV6-5 with TRBJ2-5; D is tentatively TRBD1 or TRBD2 (6 bases each). This CDR3 has 13 amino acids. Germline CDR1 MNHEY, CDR2 SVGAGI. Trimming took 2 bases from V and 5 from J, leaving 9 bases between them. CDR3 nucleotide sequence: TGTGCCAGCAGTTACGGGGGGCGCGAGACCCAGTACTTC. It translates to CASSYGGRETQYF.